One sample yielded the 15 T cell receptor beta chains listed below, sequenced in a study of shared clonotypes between healthy human individuals. Terminally differentiated effector memory CD45RA+ cells were excluded by CCR7 positive selection of CD45RO-negative cells. The data were produced by immunoSEQ multiplex PCR, yet TCRdb's version contains in-frame clones alone and is incomplete. The table has about 2.1 million clones, roughly 93% seen once. Sequencing was performed on naive CD8+ T cells from PBMCs. The receptors were gathered from a man younger than 35 in good health. Some clones in this sample may be carry-over from other donors' samples.

Concerning this clone: The same CDR3 arises from other DNA sequences in this sample as well. V is TRBV11-1 and J is TRBJ1-2, with D possibly TRBD1 on 6 matching bases. This CDR3 is built from 13 residues. V dropped 6 bases and J dropped 4 bases, with 12 bases sitting between them. Germline CDR1 is SGHAT and CDR2 is FQDESV (reference sequence). CDR3 bases: TGTGCCAGCAGTCCAGGGGTAGGCTATGGCTACACCTTC. Its protein is CASSPGVGYGYTF.

The chain carries TRBV25-1 and TRBJ2-1; 11 bases map to TRBD2. CDR1 and CDR2 from the germline V gene are MGHDK and SYGVNS. The CDR3 contains 15 residues. V was clipped by 5 bases and J by 4 bases; unmatched bases: 4. The CDR3, as DNA: TGTGCCAGCAGTTTTAGGACTAGCGGGTACAATGAGCAGTTCTTC. It yields the protein CASSFRTSGYNEQFF.

The chain is built from TRBV9 and TRBJ2-7; D not certain. This CDR3 is 16 amino acids long. Trimming took off 1 base at V and 5 bases at J, with 19 bases between the two ends. Germline-derived CDR1 and CDR2 are SGDLS and YYNGEE. CDR3 DNA: TGTGCCAGCAGCGTACATCCCCAGGCCCCAATGGACGAGCAGTACTTC. Its translation: CASSVHPQAPMDEQYF.

This chain joins TRBV13 and TRBJ1-5, with D unclear. The CDR3 is made up of 13 amino acids. The V gene lost 1 base and the J gene lost 1 base, with 2 bases spanning the gap. Germline values: CDR1 PRHDT, CDR2 FYEKMQ (reference sequence). CDR3 loop: CASSLASNQPQHF. The CDR3, as DNA: TGTGCCAGCAGCTTAGCGAGCAATCAGCCCCAGCATTTT. Filled out from reference TRBV13 and TRBJ1-5, the complete variable domain reads AAGVIQSPRHLIKEKRETATLKCYPIPRHDTVYWYQQGPGQDPQFLISFYEKMQSDKGSIPDRFSAQQFSDYHSELNMSSLELGDSALYFCASSLASNQPQHFGDGTRLSIL.

This clone appeared once. The CDR3 sequence is CASSIVNRGRNIQYF. CDR3 nucleotide sequence: TGTGCCAGTAGTATAGTGAACAGGGGCCGAAACATTCAGTACTTC. This rearrangement joins TRBV19 to TRBJ2-4; 7 nucleotides align to TRBD1. This CDR3 is built from 15 residues. Trimming removed 1 base from V and 6 bases from J; junction bases left unmatched: 6. The V gene's germline CDR1 is LNHDA and CDR2 SQIVND (reference sequence). Combining the CDR3 with reference TRBV19 and TRBJ2-4 gives the whole variable domain DGGITQSPKYLFRKEGQNVTLSCEQNLNHDAMYWYRQDPGQGLRLIYYSQIVNDFQKGDIAEGYSVSREKKESFPLTVTSAQKNPTAFYLCASSIVNRGRNIQYFGAGTRLSVL.

V is TRBV10-2 and J is TRBJ2-1; no reliable D call. Germline values: CDR1 WSHSY, CDR2 SAAADI. This CDR3 comprises 14 residues. The ends were cut back, 10 bases at V and 0 bases at J, with 13 bases in the middle. CDR3 sequence: CATNPLGSYNEQFF. The CDR3 region has the DNA TGCGCCACCAACCCCCTGGGCTCCTACAATGAGCAGTTCTTC.

This clone was seen only a few times. The genes are TRBV28 and TRBJ1-1; a weak D match, TRBD1 (5 bases). Germline V gene lookup returns CDR1 MDHEN and CDR2 SYDVKM. This CDR3 contains 12 residues. Trimming shortened V by 3 bases and J by 7 bases, and 9 bases separated the two germline ends. In nucleotides, the CDR3 is TGTGCCAGCAGTTTTTGGACAAATGAAGCTTTCTTT. Residues: CASSFWTNEAFF.

The sample holds a few counts of this clone. CDR3 region: CASSPTRNTEAFF. The CDR3 DNA follows: TGTGCCAGCAGCCCCACACGGAACACTGAAGCTTTCTTT. The genes are TRBV7-8 and TRBJ1-1, with D unclear. Germline assignment: CDR1 SGHVS and CDR2 FQNEAQ. The CDR3 runs 13 residues. The ends were cut back, 5 bases at V and 1 base at J, with 8 bases in the middle.

The rearrangement uses TRBV28 and TRBJ2-1; 12 bases line up with TRBD2. The germline gives CDR1 MDHEN, CDR2 SYDVKM. The V and J ends lost 8 bases and 8 bases, in that order; junction bases with no gene match: 7. The CDR3 extends over 14 amino acids. The CDR3 region is CASHRLAGVHEQFF. CDR3 nucleotides: TGTGCCAGCCACAGACTAGCGGGAGTACATGAGCAGTTCTTC.

J is TRBJ2-7 and V is TRBV4-3; no reliable D call. CDR3 length: 15 amino acids. Trimming cost V 0 bases and J 0 bases, with 9 bases left between them. Germline CDR1 LGHNA, CDR2 YSLEER. The CDR3 DNA reads TGCGCCAGCAGCCAAGATATCGGAAGCTCCTACGAGCAGTACTTC. Translating it yields CASSQDIGSSYEQYF.

V is TRBV29-1 and J is TRBJ1-1, with TRBD1 identical over 8 bases. CDR1 and CDR2 (germline): SQVTM, ANQGSEA. V trimming: 4 bases; J trimming: 3 bases; junction bases outside the gene matches: 13. The CDR3 covers 16 residues. The CDR3 region is CSVGGKTGARDTEAFF. In DNA, the CDR3 is TGCAGCGTTGGGGGGAAGACAGGGGCAAGGGACACTGAAGCTTTCTTT.

V is TRBV5-1 and J is TRBJ2-7; 10 nucleotides align to TRBD1. The J segment lost 6 bases and the V segment lost 4 bases, leaving 7 bases of the junction unmatched. Germline CDR1 SGHRS, CDR2 YFSETQ. This CDR3 spans 14 amino acids. Written as DNA, the CDR3 is TGCGCCAGCAGCCGGGACAGGGGTTCTTCCGAGCAGTACTTC. Protein product: CASSRDRGSSEQYF.

The chain has TRBV10-3 and TRBJ2-6; perhaps TRBD1 as D (6 bases). Germline V gene sequence: CDR1 ENHRY, CDR2 SYGVKD. CDR3 size: 15 residues. V was trimmed by 7 bases and J by 0 bases, leaving 10 bases between them. The CDR3 is CAINPDSSGANVLTF. CDR3 in DNA: TGTGCCATCAACCCGGACAGCTCTGGGGCCAACGTCCTGACTTTC.

This chain joins TRBV9 and TRBJ2-1, with 8 nucleotides matching TRBD2. The germline gives CDR1 SGDLS, CDR2 YYNGEE. The CDR3 has 14 residues. Unmatched junction bases numbered 5, after V lost 4 bases and J lost 5 bases. The CDR3 is CASSPSGPNNEQFF. The CDR3 coding sequence is TGTGCCAGCAGCCCTAGCGGGCCAAACAATGAGCAGTTCTTC.

The chain has TRBV14 and TRBJ2-2; D uncertain. The CDR3 runs to 17 residues. With 0 bases removed from V and 0 bases from J, the gap between germline ends came to 11 bases. From germline, CDR1 is SGHDN and CDR2 FVKESK. CDR3 in DNA: TGTGCCAGCAGCCAAGATCTAATGGGCCCGAACACCGGGGAGCTGTTTTTT. Amino acid sequence: CASSQDLMGPNTGELFF.